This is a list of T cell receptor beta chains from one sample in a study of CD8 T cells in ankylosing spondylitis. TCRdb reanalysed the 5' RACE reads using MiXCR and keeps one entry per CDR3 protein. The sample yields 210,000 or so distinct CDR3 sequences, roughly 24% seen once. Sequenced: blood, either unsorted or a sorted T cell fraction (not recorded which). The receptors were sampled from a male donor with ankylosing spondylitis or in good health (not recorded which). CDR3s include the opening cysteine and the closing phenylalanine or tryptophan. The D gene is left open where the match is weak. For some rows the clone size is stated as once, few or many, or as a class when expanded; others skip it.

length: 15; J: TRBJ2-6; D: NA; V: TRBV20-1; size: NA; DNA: TGCAGTGCTAGCGGGGCAAGCTCTGGGGCCAACGTCCTGACTTTC; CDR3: CSASGASSGANVLTF
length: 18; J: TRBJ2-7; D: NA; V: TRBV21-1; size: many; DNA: TGTGCCAGCCTCAGGGGACAGGGGTTCCATCACCCGAACTACGAGCAGTACTTC; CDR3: CASLRGQGFHHPNYEQYF
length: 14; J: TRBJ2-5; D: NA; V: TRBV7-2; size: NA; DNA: TGTGCCAGCAGCCGATCCGGGACAATTGAGACCCAGTACTTC; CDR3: CASSRSGTIETQYF
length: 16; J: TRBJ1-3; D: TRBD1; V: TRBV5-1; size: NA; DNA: TGCGCCAGCAGCTTGGAAGGGACAGGGGAGTCCAACACCATATATTTT; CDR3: CASSLEGTGESNTIYF
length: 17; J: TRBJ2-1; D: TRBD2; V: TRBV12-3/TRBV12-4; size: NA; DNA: TGTGCCAGCACCTTTATGGGAGCGGGAGGCACGGGAAATGAGCAGTTCTTC; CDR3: CASTFMGAGGTGNEQFF
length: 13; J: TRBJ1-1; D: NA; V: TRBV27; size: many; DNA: TGTGCCAGCAGTTTAGGACGGAACACTGAAGCTTTCTTT; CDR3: CASSLGRNTEAFF
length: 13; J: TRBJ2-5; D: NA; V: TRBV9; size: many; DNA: TGTGCCAGCAGCGTAGGAGAAGGGAGAACCCAGTACTTC; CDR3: CASSVGEGRTQYF
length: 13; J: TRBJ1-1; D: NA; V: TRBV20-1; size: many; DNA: TGCAGTGCCCAGATTCCCATTGGCACTGAAGCTTTCTTT; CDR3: CSAQIPIGTEAFF
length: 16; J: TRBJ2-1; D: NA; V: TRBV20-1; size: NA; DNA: TGCAGTGCTTCCGGTAGCGGCCCTACCACTTACAATGAGCAGTTCTTC; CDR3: CSASGSGPTTYNEQFF
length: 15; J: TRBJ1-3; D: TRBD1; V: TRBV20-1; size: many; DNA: TGCAGTGCTAGAGATAAGACAGGGGGTGGAAACACCATATATTTT; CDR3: CSARDKTGGGNTIYF
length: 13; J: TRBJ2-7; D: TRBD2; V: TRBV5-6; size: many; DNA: TGTGCCAGCAGCCAAACCGGGACTAAGGGCATGTACTTC; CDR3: CASSQTGTKGMYF
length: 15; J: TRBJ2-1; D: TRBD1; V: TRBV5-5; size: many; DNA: TGTGCCAGCAGCGGGGGGACAGGGGGCTACAATGAGCAGTTCTTC; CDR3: CASSGGTGGYNEQFF
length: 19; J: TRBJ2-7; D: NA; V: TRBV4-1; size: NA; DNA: TGCGCCAGCAGCCAAGATTCGCAGGACGGCCGATTTTTTTCCTACGAGCAGTACTTC; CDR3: CASSQDSQDGRFFSYEQYF
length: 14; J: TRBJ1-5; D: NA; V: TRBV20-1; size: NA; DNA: TGCAGTGCTAGAGATATCAGGGACGATCAGCCCCAGCATTTT; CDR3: CSARDIRDDQPQHF
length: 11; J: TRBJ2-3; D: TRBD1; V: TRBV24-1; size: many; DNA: TGTGCCACCGCAGGGGGCGATACGCAGTATTTT; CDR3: CATAGGDTQYF
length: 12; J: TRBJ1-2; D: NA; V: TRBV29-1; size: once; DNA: TGCAGCGTGTTACCAGGGGAATCTCGCTACACCTTC; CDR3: CSVLPGESRYTF
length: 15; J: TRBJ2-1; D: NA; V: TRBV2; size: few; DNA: TGTGCCAGCAGTGAAAGGGAGGGGGGTTGGAATGAGCAGTTCTTC; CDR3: CASSEREGGWNEQFF
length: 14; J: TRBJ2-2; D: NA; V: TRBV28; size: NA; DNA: TGTGCCAGTTGCAGGCAGGGGCGAGCCGGGGAGCTGTTTTTT; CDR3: CASCRQGRAGELFF
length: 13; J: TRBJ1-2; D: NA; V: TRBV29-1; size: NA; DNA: TGCAGCGTTGCCTTGGGGCAGAACTATGGCTACACCTTC; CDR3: CSVALGQNYGYTF
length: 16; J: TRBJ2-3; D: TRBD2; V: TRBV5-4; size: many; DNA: TGTGCCAGCAGCTCCCCTAGCGGGAGGGCCGAGGATACGCAGTATTTT; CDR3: CASSSPSGRAEDTQYF
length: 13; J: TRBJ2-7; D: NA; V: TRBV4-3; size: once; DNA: TGCGCCAGCAGCCAGGGGACTTCCTACGAGCAGTACTTC; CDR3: CASSQGTSYEQYF
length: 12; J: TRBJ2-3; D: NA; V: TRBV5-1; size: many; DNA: TGCGCCAGCAGAACAGGCACAGATACGCAGTATTTT; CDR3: CASRTGTDTQYF
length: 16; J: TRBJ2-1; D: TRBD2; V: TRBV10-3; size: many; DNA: TGTGCCATCAGTGAAGGTCCGACTAGCGGGAGATATGAGCAGTTCTTC; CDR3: CAISEGPTSGRYEQFF
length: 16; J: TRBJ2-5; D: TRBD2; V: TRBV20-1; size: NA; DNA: TGCAGTGCTAGAATAGCGGGAGGGAGAGAACAAGAGACCCAGTACTTC; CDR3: CSARIAGGREQETQYF
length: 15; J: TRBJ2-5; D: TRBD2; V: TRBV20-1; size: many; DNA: TGCAGTGCTAGTACTAGCGGGAGGGCTTTGGAGACCCAGTACTTC; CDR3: CSASTSGRALETQYF
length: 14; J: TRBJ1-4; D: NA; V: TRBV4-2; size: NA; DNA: TGTGCCAGCAGACAAGAGAATCCTCCAGAAAAACTGTTTTTT; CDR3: CASRQENPPEKLFF
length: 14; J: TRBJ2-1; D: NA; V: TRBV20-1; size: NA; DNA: TGCAGTGCTAGTGAAGTAGCGTGGTACAATGAGCAGTTCTTC; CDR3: CSASEVAWYNEQFF
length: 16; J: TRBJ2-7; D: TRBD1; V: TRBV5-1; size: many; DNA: TGCGCCAGCAGCTTACAACATACGGACAGGGGGCACGAGCAGTACTTC; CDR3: CASSLQHTDRGHEQYF
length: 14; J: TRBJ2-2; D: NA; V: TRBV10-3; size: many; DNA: TGTGCCATCAGGGGGGGAGCTAACACCGGGGAGCTGTTTTTT; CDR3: CAIRGGANTGELFF
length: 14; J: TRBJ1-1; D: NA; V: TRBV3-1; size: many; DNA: TGTGCCAGCAGCCCCAGTAGGGTGGGCACTGAAGCTTTCTTT; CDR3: CASSPSRVGTEAFF
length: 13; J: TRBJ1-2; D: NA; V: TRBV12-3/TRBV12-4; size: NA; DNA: TGTGCCAGCAGTTTATCCGCTAACTATGGCTACACCTTC; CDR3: CASSLSANYGYTF
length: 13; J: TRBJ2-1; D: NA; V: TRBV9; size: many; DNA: TGTGCCAGCAGCGTACGGACAATGAATGAGCAGTTCTTC; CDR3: CASSVRTMNEQFF
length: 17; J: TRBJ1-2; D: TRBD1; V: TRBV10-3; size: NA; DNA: TGTGCCATCAATAATCCGGGACAGGGAATAGCTAACTATGGCTACACCTTC; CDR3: CAINNPGQGIANYGYTF
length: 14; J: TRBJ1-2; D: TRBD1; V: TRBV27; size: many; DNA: TGTGCCAGCAGACCCCAGGGGGCCAACTATGGCTACACCTTC; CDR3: CASRPQGANYGYTF
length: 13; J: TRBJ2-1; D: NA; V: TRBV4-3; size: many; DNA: TGCGCCAGCAGCCAACCGGGGTACAATGAGCAGTTCTTC; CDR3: CASSQPGYNEQFF
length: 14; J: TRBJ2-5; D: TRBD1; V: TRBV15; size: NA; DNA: TGTGCCACCAGCTCTTGGACAGGGGCAGAGACCCAGTACTTC; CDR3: CATSSWTGAETQYF
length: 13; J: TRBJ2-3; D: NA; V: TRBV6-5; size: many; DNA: TGTGCCAGCAGTTACTTCGGGACAGATACGCAGTATTTT; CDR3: CASSYFGTDTQYF
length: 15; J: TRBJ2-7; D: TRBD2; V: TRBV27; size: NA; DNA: TGTGCCAGCAGTTTATCGACTAGCGGGAGGGGCGAGCAGTACTTC; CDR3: CASSLSTSGRGEQYF
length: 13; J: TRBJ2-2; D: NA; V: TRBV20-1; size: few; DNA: TGCAGTGCCGGCCGGGCCATTACCGGGGAGCTGTTTTTT; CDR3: CSAGRAITGELFF
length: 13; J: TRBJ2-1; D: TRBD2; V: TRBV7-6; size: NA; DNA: TGTGCCAGCAGTCTCGGGGCTAGCGGGCCTCTGTTCTTC; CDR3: CASSLGASGPLFF
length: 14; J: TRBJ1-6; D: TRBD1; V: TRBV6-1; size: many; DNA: TGTGCCAGCAGGGGACAGGGGCGCAATTCACCCCTCCACTTT; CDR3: CASRGQGRNSPLHF
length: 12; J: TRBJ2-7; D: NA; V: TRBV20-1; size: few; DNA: TGCAGTGCTACAGGGAGCTCCTACGAGCAGTACTTC; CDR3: CSATGSSYEQYF
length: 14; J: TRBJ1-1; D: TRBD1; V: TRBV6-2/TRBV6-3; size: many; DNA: TGTGCCAGCAGACCTCAGGGGGGGCTCACTGAAGCTTTCTTT; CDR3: CASRPQGGLTEAFF
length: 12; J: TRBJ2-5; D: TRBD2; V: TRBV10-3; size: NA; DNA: TGTGCCATCGCGGGAGGGCAAGAGACCCAGTACTTC; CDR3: CAIAGGQETQYF
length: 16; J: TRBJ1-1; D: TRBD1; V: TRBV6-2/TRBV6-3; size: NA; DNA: TGTGCCAGCAGTTCGGACAGGGGAACCATGAACACTGAAGCTTTCTTT; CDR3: CASSSDRGTMNTEAFF
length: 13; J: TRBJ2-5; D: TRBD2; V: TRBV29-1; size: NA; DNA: TGCAGCGTTGCGCCTAGCGGGGTGGAGACCCAGTACTTC; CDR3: CSVAPSGVETQYF
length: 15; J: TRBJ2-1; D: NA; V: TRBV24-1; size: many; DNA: TGTGCCACCAGTGAAATGGACGGGGTTTACAATGAGCAGTTCTTC; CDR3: CATSEMDGVYNEQFF
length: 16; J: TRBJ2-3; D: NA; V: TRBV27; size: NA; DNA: TGTGCCAGCACCCCGGGGCATCAAGGTTGGATAGATACGCAGTATTTT; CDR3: CASTPGHQGWIDTQYF
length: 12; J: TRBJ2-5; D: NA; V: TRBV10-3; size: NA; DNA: TGTGCCATCGGGGGGGGCGAAGAGACCCAGTACTTC; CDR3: CAIGGGEETQYF
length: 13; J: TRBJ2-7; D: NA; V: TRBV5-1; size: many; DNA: TGCGCCAGCAGCGATCGGGGCTCCTACGAGCAGTACTTC; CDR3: CASSDRGSYEQYF
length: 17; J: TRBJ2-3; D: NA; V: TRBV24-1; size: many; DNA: TGTGCCACCAGTGAAATGGAGGGGACAAGGAGCACAGATACGCAGTATTTT; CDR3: CATSEMEGTRSTDTQYF
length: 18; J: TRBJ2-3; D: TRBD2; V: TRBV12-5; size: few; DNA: TGTGCTAGTGGTTTGTCCCTCCTGGCTAGCGGGAGCACAGATACGCAGTATTTT; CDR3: CASGLSLLASGSTDTQYF
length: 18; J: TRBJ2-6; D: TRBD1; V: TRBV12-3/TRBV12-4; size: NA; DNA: TGTACCAGCAGTTGGGGACAGGCTACCTCCTCTGGGGCCAACGTCCTGACTTTC; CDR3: CTSSWGQATSSGANVLTF
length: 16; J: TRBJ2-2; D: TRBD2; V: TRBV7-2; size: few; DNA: TGTGCCAGCAGCCCCGGGGGGGTAGCGCTCACCGGGGAGCTGTTTTTT; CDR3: CASSPGGVALTGELFF
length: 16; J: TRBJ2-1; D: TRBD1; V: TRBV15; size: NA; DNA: TGTGCCACCAGCAGAGATAGGGGACAGGGGTCGCATGAGCAGTTCTTC; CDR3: CATSRDRGQGSHEQFF
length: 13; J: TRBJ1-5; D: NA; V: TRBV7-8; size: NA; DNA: TGTGCCAGCAGCTTCACCAGGGATCAGCCCCAGCATTTT; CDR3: CASSFTRDQPQHF
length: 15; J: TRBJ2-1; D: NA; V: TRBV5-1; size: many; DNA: TGCGCCAGCAGCCCCGACGGAAGCTCCTACAATGAGCAGTTCTTC; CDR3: CASSPDGSSYNEQFF